The 8 T cell receptor beta chains listed next were all sequenced from one sample in a study of technical replicates of blood from a handful of donors. The protocol was immunoSEQ multiplex PCR, while the TCRdb copy is restricted to in-frame clones and leaves out a portion. In the table there are tens of thousands of clones, less than 98% of which are singletons. Specimen: T cells isolated from PBMCs. The source of these receptors is a human donor in good health.

V and J are TRBV4-1 and TRBJ2-1; 11 bases align to TRBD2. V gave up 0 bases and J gave up 4 bases; unmatched junction bases: 14. This CDR3 comprises 20 residues. Germline V gives CDR1 MGHRA, CDR2 YSYEKL. The CDR3, as DNA: TGCGCCAGCAGCCAAGAGCGGTGGATAGCGGGAGGGCCGAAGTACAATGAGCAGTTCTTC. Amino acids: CASSQERWIAGGPKYNEQFF.

Only one count was recorded for this clone. The chain couples TRBV30 to TRBJ2-2; the D gene is possibly TRBD1 (6 bases). Germline V gives CDR1 GTSNPN, CDR2 SVGIG (reference sequence). This CDR3 has 13 residues. Between the trimmed V and J ends, which lost 8 bases and 2 bases, there was a span of 12 bases. The chain's CDR3 is CARRQANTGELFF. The DNA of the CDR3 is TGTGCCCGAAGACAGGCTAACACCGGGGAGCTGTTTTTT.

The rearrangement joins TRBV28 to TRBJ2-1; D call uncertain. There are 14 residues in the CDR3. V gave up 2 bases and J gave up 5 bases, with 10 bases separating them. CDR1 is MDHEN and CDR2 is SYDVKM in the germline V gene. CDR3 bases: TGTGCCAGCAGTTTAGAGTATTTTAACAATGAGCAGTTCTTC. It encodes CASSLEYFNNEQFF.

This clone was observed once. The chain combines TRBV15 with TRBJ2-7, with D uncertain. CDR3 length: 14 residues. V was cut by 3 bases and J by 2 bases, with 11 bases left in between. Germline-derived CDR1 and CDR2 are LNHNV and YYDKDF (reference sequence). The CDR3 loop reads CATSSLEVPYEQYF. The DNA for the CDR3 is TGTGCCACCAGCAGCCTAGAGGTCCCCTACGAGCAGTACTTC. The full variable domain, with the rest looked up from reference TRBV15 and TRBJ2-7, is DAMVIQNPRYQVTQFGKPVTLSCSQTLNHNVMYWYQQKSSQAPKLLFHYYDKDFNNEADTPDNFQSRRPNTSFCFLDIRSPGLGDTAMYLCATSSLEVPYEQYFGPGTRLTVT.

The chain recombines TRBV2 with TRBJ2-7; D remains unclear. This CDR3 contains 10 residues. Per germline, CDR1 SNHLY and CDR2 FYNNEI. V was clipped by 7 bases and J by 5 bases, with 6 bases between them. The CDR3 DNA sequence: TGTGCCAGCACGTCCCACGAGCAGTACTTC. It yields the protein CASTSHEQYF.

The chain recombines TRBV10-3 with TRBJ1-2; 8 bases are shared with TRBD1. This CDR3 has 13 residues. Germline V gene sequence: CDR1 ENHRY, CDR2 SYGVKD. Trimming cost V 3 bases and J 5 bases; bases outside gene matches: 2. The CDR3 coding sequence is TGTGCCATCAGTGACGGGACAGGATATGGCTACACCTTC. Translation: CAISDGTGYGYTF.

This sequence joins TRBV5-6 and TRBJ2-1, with TRBD1 as a possible D gene (6 bases). The CDR3 covers 14 residues. Germline values: CDR1 SGHDT, CDR2 YYEEEE. Trimming left V 4 bases short and J 8 bases short, with 16 bases between. As DNA, the CDR3 is TGTGCCAGCAGCACCTACAGGGTTTACGATGAGCAGTTCTTC. Translated, it gives CASSTYRVYDEQFF.

CDR3 region: CASSIVETNQPQHF. CDR3 in DNA: TGTGCCAGTAGTATAGTGGAGACCAATCAGCCCCAGCATTTT. V is TRBV19 and J is TRBJ1-5; D gene ambiguous. The CDR3 contains 14 residues. V was clipped by 1 base and J by 3 bases, with 7 bases between them. CDR1 LNHDA and CDR2 SQIVND come from the germline V gene (reference sequence).